One and the same sample provided the 32 T cell receptor beta chains below, sequenced in a study of shared clonotypes between healthy human individuals. The table came from immunoSEQ multiplex PCR; TCRdb's copy has only in-frame clones and leaves some out. The profile shows 950,000 to 1,100,000 clones, about 74% of them singletons. The source material was memory CD4+ T cells sorted from blood. Subset here: CD45RA-negative fraction. The source of these receptors is a young man in good health.

The chain recombines TRBV5-1 with TRBJ2-5; D not resolved. CDR1 is SGHRS and CDR2 is YFSETQ in the germline V gene. V lost 5 bases to trimming and J lost 3 bases, with 8 bases between them. The CDR3 has 12 amino acids. The CDR3 loop is CASRWAEETQYF. CDR3 in DNA: TGCGCCAGCAGATGGGCCGAAGAGACCCAGTACTTC.

The chain uses TRBV10-3 and TRBJ2-2, with D perhaps being TRBD1 or TRBD2 (5 bases each). The V end lost 4 bases, the J end lost 4 bases, and 16 bases lay between the germline ends. This CDR3 region has 16 residues. The germline CDR1 and CDR2 sequences are ENHRY and SYGVKD. The CDR3 loop reads CAISAWGFGSTGELFF. CDR3 DNA: TGTGCCATCAGTGCATGGGGCTTTGGGAGCACCGGGGAGCTGTTTTTT.

This chain joins TRBV9 and TRBJ2-5; 10 bases match TRBD2. Germline V gives CDR1 SGDLS, CDR2 YYNGEE. This CDR3 contains 17 residues. The ends lost 0 bases at V and 2 bases at J; junction bases unmatched: 7. The CDR3 reads CASSVGDSGGLQETQYF. In DNA, the CDR3 is TGTGCCAGCAGCGTAGGGGATAGCGGGGGGCTACAAGAGACCCAGTACTTC.

The chain joins TRBV5-4 to TRBJ2-5, with 11 nucleotides matching TRBD2. The CDR3 covers 15 residues. V shed 3 bases and J 4 bases; nucleotides not matched to a gene: 5. Germline loops: CDR1 SGHNT, CDR2 YYREEE (reference sequence). CDR3 DNA sequence: TGTGCCAGCAGCTATAGCGGGGGGGCCCCAGAGACCCAGTACTTC. It codes for CASSYSGGAPETQYF.

In this sample, this clone turned up once. Here the CDR3 DNA reads TGTGCCAGCAGTGAAGACGGGGGCGCTACTGAAGCTTTCTTT. The encoded protein is CASSEDGGATEAFF. This sequence joins TRBV2 and TRBJ1-1; a possible D gene is TRBD1 (6 bases). Germline CDR1 reads SNHLY; CDR2 reads FYNNEI. The CDR3 length is 14 residues. Trimming removed 1 base from V and 5 bases from J, with 11 bases in between.

This clone was recorded at least ten times. This chain joins TRBV29-1 and TRBJ2-3; tentative D call: TRBD2 (6 bases). Between the trimmed V and J ends, which lost 6 bases and 4 bases, there was a span of 17 bases. Per the germline V gene, CDR1 is SQVTM and CDR2 is ANQGSEA. This CDR3 spans 14 amino acids. In DNA form, the CDR3 reads TGCAGCGTGGTCAGGTCTTTAGCGGCAGATACGCAGTATTTT. Translating it yields CSVVRSLAADTQYF.

The chain couples TRBV18 to TRBJ1-4; D perhaps matches TRBD1 (6 bases). This CDR3 contains 15 residues. From germline, CDR1 is KGHSH and CDR2 LQKENI. The V end lost 1 base, the J end lost 5 bases, and 11 bases lay between the germline ends. CDR3 region: CASSPLQGRNEKLFF. CDR3 in DNA: TGTGCCAGCTCACCACTGCAGGGGCGAAATGAAAAACTGTTTTTT.

The V and J genes are TRBV4-1 and TRBJ2-6; D is undetermined. The CDR3 runs to 16 residues. Germline V gene data show CDR1 as MGHRA and CDR2 as YSYEKL. Trimming pared 0 bases from V and 0 bases from J, leaving 6 bases between. The CDR3 bases are TGCGCCAGCAGCCAAGACACCATCTCTGGGGCCAACGTCCTGACTTTC. Translating it yields CASSQDTISGANVLTF.

This chain joins TRBV2 and TRBJ2-7; TRBD1 might be the D (5 bases). Trimming cost V 4 bases and J 6 bases, with 16 bases left between them. CDR3 length: 14 residues. The germline V gene encodes CDR1 SNHLY and CDR2 FYNNEI. The CDR3 DNA reads as TGTGCCAGCAGTGCTCTGATAGCAGGGATCGAGCAGTACTTC. Its protein product is CASSALIAGIEQYF. Using reference TRBV2 and TRBJ2-7 for the parts outside the CDR3, the full variable domain is EPEVTQTPSHQVTQMGQEVILRCVPISNHLYFYWYRQILGQKVEFLVSFYNNEISEKSEIFDDQFSVERPDGSNFTLKIRSTKLEDSAMYFCASSALIAGIEQYFGPGTRLTVT.

The CDR3 is CASSFNRGREKLFF. The CDR3, as DNA: TGTGCCAGCAGCTTTAACAGGGGGCGAGAAAAACTGTTTTTT. The rearrangement uses TRBV7-2 and TRBJ1-4; 9 bases match TRBD1. The CDR3 contains 14 residues. The junction had 4 bases not matched to a gene; V was cut back by 3 bases and J by 8 bases. Germline CDR1 SGHTA, CDR2 FQGNSA.

To note about this clone: Different DNA sequences within this sample yield the same CDR3. The chain has TRBV11-2 and TRBJ1-5; D is unclear. There are 13 residues in the CDR3. Trimming took 2 bases from V and 4 from J, leaving 6 bases between them. Germline V gives CDR1 SGHAT, CDR2 FQNNGV. The CDR3 sequence: CASSLSLNQPQHF. The CDR3 nucleotides are TGTGCCAGCAGCTTATCCCTAAATCAGCCCCAGCATTTT.

J is TRBJ2-7 and V is TRBV2; 10 bases match TRBD1. The CDR3 is 14 residues long. CDR1 is SNHLY and CDR2 is FYNNEI in the germline V gene. Trimming removed 6 bases from V and 4 bases from J; junction bases left unmatched: 6. The CDR3 DNA is TGTGCCAGCAGGACCGGACAGGGGGGGTACGAGCAGTACTTC. Protein sequence: CASRTGQGGYEQYF.

A remark on this clone: Other DNA sequences in this sample translate to the same CDR3. V and J are TRBV19 and TRBJ1-1, with 9 bases lining up with TRBD1. V shed 4 bases and J 4 bases; nucleotides not matched to a gene: 4. This CDR3 spans 14 amino acids. Looked up from germline, CDR1 is LNHDA and CDR2 is SQIVND (reference sequence). The CDR3 protein is CASSTQGAGTEAFF. CDR3 coding DNA: TGTGCCAGTAGTACACAGGGGGCCGGCACTGAAGCTTTCTTT. Full variable domain (remainder filled in from reference TRBV19 and TRBJ1-1): DGGITQSPKYLFRKEGQNVTLSCEQNLNHDAMYWYRQDPGQGLRLIYYSQIVNDFQKGDIAEGYSVSREKKESFPLTVTSAQKNPTAFYLCASSTQGAGTEAFFGQGTRLTVV.

The CDR3 DNA reads TGTGCCAGCAGTGACTCAGTAATACACGAGGCGGGGGCCCAAGAGACCCAGTACTTC. Protein product: CASSDSVIHEAGAQETQYF. The rearrangement uses TRBV6-4 and TRBJ2-5; D perhaps matches TRBD2 (7 bases). V was pared by 0 bases and J by 1 base, with 21 bases between. The CDR3 length is 19 residues. CDR1 and CDR2 (germline): MRHNA, SNTAGT.

The V call is TRBV28, the J call TRBJ2-4, with TRBD2 identical over 7 bases. Germline V CDR1 and CDR2: MDHEN, SYDVKM. Unmatched junction bases numbered 9, after V lost 5 bases and J lost 5 bases. The CDR3 sequence is 15 residues long. CDR3 amino acids: CASSETSTGQNIQYF. For the CDR3, the DNA is TGTGCCAGCAGTGAGACTAGCACGGGACAAAACATTCAGTACTTC. Full variable domain (outside the CDR3, taken from reference TRBV28 and TRBJ2-4): DVKVTQSSRYLVKRTGEKVFLECVQDMDHENMFWYRQDPGLGLRLIYFSYDVKMKEKGDIPEGYSVSREKKERFSLILESASTNQTSMYLCASSETSTGQNIQYFGAGTRLSVL.

The V call is TRBV5-4, the J call TRBJ2-7, with D possibly being TRBD1 (6 bases). V shed 4 bases and J shed 8 bases, with 19 bases lying between them. CDR1 is SGHNT, CDR2 YYREEE, per germline (reference sequence). CDR3 length equals 14 residues. The CDR3 region has the DNA TGTGCCAGCAGCCAACAGGGCGGTCCTTTGCAGCAGTACTTC. Protein product: CASSQQGGPLQQYF.

The chain combines TRBV27 with TRBJ2-4; D not resolved. CDR1 and CDR2 (germline): MNHEY, SMNVEV (reference sequence). The CDR3 loop spans 13 amino acids. Trimming pared 2 bases from V and 2 bases from J, leaving 4 bases between. DNA of the CDR3: TGTGCCAGCAGTTTAACCCCCAAAAACATTCAGTACTTC. This codes for CASSLTPKNIQYF.

The sample holds one count of this clone. This sequence joins TRBV19 and TRBJ1-5; possible D gene TRBD1, 5 bases. Germline CDR1 is LNHDA and CDR2 is SQIVND (reference sequence). The V end lost 7 bases, the J end lost 6 bases, and 25 bases lay between the germline ends. The CDR3 runs 17 residues. The CDR3 is CASKVETSRGLSQPQHF. Written as DNA, the CDR3 is TGTGCCAGTAAGGTTGAGACCTCAAGGGGATTAAGTCAGCCCCAGCATTTT.

This clone was picked up a small number of times. This sequence joins TRBV28 and TRBJ1-2, with D tentatively TRBD1 (5 bases). The CDR3 covers 13 residues. V was clipped by 7 bases and J by 4 bases, with 13 bases between them. The germline CDR1 and CDR2 sequences are MDHEN and SYDVKM. The DNA of the CDR3 is TGTGCCAGCACCCGGACATTTGCCTATGGCTACACCTTC. This gives the protein CASTRTFAYGYTF.

This clone was seen just once. The chain employs TRBV25-1 and TRBJ2-2; 8 nucleotides match TRBD1. Per the germline V gene, CDR1 is MGHDK and CDR2 is SYGVNS. The CDR3 is 15 residues long. V dropped 7 bases and J dropped 6; count of bases not matched to a gene: 10. CDR3 sequence reads: CASTDRDRPSGELFF. CDR3 sequence (DNA): TGTGCCAGCACAGACCGGGACAGGCCGTCCGGGGAGCTGTTTTTT.

This clone occurred a few times. It may be a read error: a sequence one base away is much more abundant. The rearrangement uses TRBV7-8 and TRBJ1-2, with 7 bases lining up with TRBD1. Germline trimming cut 4 bases from V and 0 bases from J; bases unmatched to any gene: 2. The germline V gene encodes CDR1 SGHVS and CDR2 FQNEAQ. The CDR3 is 14 residues long. The CDR3 nucleotides are TGTGCCAGCAGCTACGGGACAGCTAACTATGGCTACACCTTC. Translating it yields CASSYGTANYGYTF.

The chain links TRBV7-9 to TRBJ2-7; D gene uncertain. V was pared by 5 bases and J by 3 bases, with 8 bases between. The CDR3 is 12 residues long. Looked up from germline, CDR1 is SEHNR and CDR2 is FQNEAQ (reference sequence). The CDR3 DNA follows: TGTGCCAGCAGCCGGACGGACTACGAGCAGTACTTC. This encodes CASSRTDYEQYF.

The rearrangement joins TRBV19 to TRBJ2-1; tentatively, D is TRBD1 (6 bases). Trimming took off 9 bases at V and 0 bases at J, with 12 bases between the two ends. The germline V gene encodes CDR1 LNHDA and CDR2 SQIVND (reference sequence). This CDR3 is 14 amino acids long. This chain's CDR3 is CARLRGSSYNEQFF. In DNA, the CDR3 is TGTGCCAGATTAAGGGGGAGCTCCTACAATGAGCAGTTCTTC. The full variable domain, its missing parts supplied by reference TRBV19 and TRBJ2-1, is DGGITQSPKYLFRKEGQNVTLSCEQNLNHDAMYWYRQDPGQGLRLIYYSQIVNDFQKGDIAEGYSVSREKKESFPLTVTSAQKNPTAFYLCARLRGSSYNEQFFGPGTRLTVL.

This clone was detected only once. A junction boundary mismatches the germline segment, possibly from a read error. J is TRBJ2-7 and V is TRBV2; 12 nucleotides match TRBD1. The germline V gene has CDR1 SNHLY and CDR2 FYNNEI. The CDR3 has 12 amino acids. The CDR3 DNA follows: TGTGCCAGCAGGGCGGACCGGGACAGGGGGCACTTC. As protein: CASRADRDRGHF.

The chain links TRBV10-3 to TRBJ2-1; TRBD2 might be the D (6 bases). V was trimmed by 6 bases and J by 0 bases, leaving 9 bases between them. The CDR3 spans 14 residues. Germline CDR1 is ENHRY and CDR2 is SYGVKD. The CDR3 DNA follows: TGTGCCATCAGCGGGACTTACTCCTACAATGAGCAGTTCTTC. Its translation: CAISGTYSYNEQFF.

The CDR3 protein is CASSSWTTDTQYF. CDR3 in DNA: TGTGCCAGCAGCAGCTGGACTACAGATACGCAGTATTTT. V usage is TRBV7-2 and J usage is TRBJ2-3; TRBD2 is a possible D gene (5 bases). CDR1 SGHTA and CDR2 FQGNSA come from the germline V gene. CDR3 length equals 13 residues. Between the trimmed V and J ends, which lost 5 bases and 3 bases, there was a span of 9 bases.

The gene calls are TRBV27 and TRBJ1-1, with D unresolved. V lost 4 bases and J lost 6, with 9 bases in between. Germline lookup yields CDR1 MNHEY and CDR2 SMNVEV (reference sequence). This CDR3 comprises 12 residues. The CDR3 region is CASSSKWAEAFF. The CDR3 DNA follows: TGTGCCAGCAGTTCGAAATGGGCTGAAGCTTTCTTT.

This chain uses TRBV7-2 with TRBJ2-1; D unresolved. This CDR3 is built from 15 residues. Trimming took off 5 bases at V and 0 bases at J, with 11 bases between the two ends. In germline, CDR1 is SGHTA, CDR2 FQGNSA. The CDR3 sequence is CASSNYPSSYNEQFF. The CDR3 coding sequence is TGTGCCAGCAGCAATTACCCGTCCTCCTACAATGAGCAGTTCTTC.

The CDR3 loop reads CASSLDQISPLHF. The DNA of the CDR3 is TGCGCCAGCAGCTTGGACCAGATATCACCCCTCCACTTT. This chain joins TRBV5-1 and TRBJ1-6; D not certain. V lost 0 bases and J lost 10, with 8 bases in between. Germline CDR1 SGHRS, CDR2 YFSETQ. There are 13 residues in the CDR3.

The V call is TRBV7-2, the J call TRBJ2-7; TRBD1 aligns across 9 bases. This CDR3 contains 15 residues. J was trimmed by 3 bases and V by 7 bases; bases with no gene match: 10. CDR1 is SGHTA and CDR2 is FQGNSA in the germline V gene. Here the CDR3 DNA reads TGTGCCAGCAAACCCCCCCGGACAGGGGACTACGAGCAGTACTTC. Translated, it gives CASKPPRTGDYEQYF.

The V gene is TRBV6-6, the J gene TRBJ1-5; no clear D gene. Germline lookup yields CDR1 MNHNY and CDR2 SVGAGI (reference sequence). The CDR3 sequence is 14 residues long. Trimming stripped 4 bases from V and 2 bases from J, with 9 bases between. The CDR3 nucleotides read TGTGCCAGCAGTTTAGTCTGGGGCAATCAGCCCCAGCATTTT. As protein: CASSLVWGNQPQHF.

V gene TRBV18 combines with J gene TRBJ1-2, with 7 bases fitting TRBD1. The junction had 12 bases not matched to a gene; V was cut back by 2 bases and J by 3 bases. The CDR3 contains 17 residues. The germline V gene has CDR1 KGHSH and CDR2 LQKENI. The CDR3 region has the DNA TGTGCCAGCTCACCATCGTTGGCAGGGGGAATGGACTATGGCTACACCTTC. It is translated as CASSPSLAGGMDYGYTF. The full variable domain, completed using reference TRBV18 and TRBJ1-2, is NAGVMQNPRHLVRRRGQEARLRCSPMKGHSHVYWYRQLPEEGLKFMVYLQKENIIDESGMPKERFSAEFPKEGPSILRIQQVVRGDSAAYFCASSPSLAGGMDYGYTFGSGTRLTVV.